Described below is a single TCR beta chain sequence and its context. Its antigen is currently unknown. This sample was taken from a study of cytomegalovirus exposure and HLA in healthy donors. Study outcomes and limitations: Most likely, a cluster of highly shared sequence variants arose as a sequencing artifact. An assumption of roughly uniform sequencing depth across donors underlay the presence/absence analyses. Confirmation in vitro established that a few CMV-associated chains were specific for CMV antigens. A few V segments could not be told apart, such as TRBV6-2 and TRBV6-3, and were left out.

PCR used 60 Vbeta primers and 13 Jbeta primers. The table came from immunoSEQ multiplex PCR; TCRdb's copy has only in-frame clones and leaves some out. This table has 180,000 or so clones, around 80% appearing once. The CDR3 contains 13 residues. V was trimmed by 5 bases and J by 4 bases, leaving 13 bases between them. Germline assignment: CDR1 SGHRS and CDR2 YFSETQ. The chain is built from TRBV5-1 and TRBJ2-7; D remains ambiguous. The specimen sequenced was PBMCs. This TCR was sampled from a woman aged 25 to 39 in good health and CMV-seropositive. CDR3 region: CASSPGPSYEQYF. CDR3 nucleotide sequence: TGCGCCAGCAGTCCCGGTCCTTCATACGAGCAGTACTTC.